The 23 T cell receptor beta chains given below trace back to one sample, sequenced in a study of human T cells and chemical hapten exposure (dated by TCRdb to the early 2020s). The time point label, as the study defines it: patch test 1, 2 weeks after DPC sensitization. This specimen's treatment or condition label, per the study, means: therapeutic diphenylcyclopropenone sensitization with weekly scalp DPC. Receptors were amplified or captured by RACE. The sequencing machine was a NextSeq 500. The public reads were reprocessed in TCRdb via fastp at Q25 and MiXCR, keeping in-frame beta chains. A single entry per CDR3 protein holds the most common genes and DNA from its merged rows. The sample data list around 340,000 distinct CDR3 sequences, and under 8% of these were observed just once. Clones ranked in the top ten supply less than 10% of the sample. Sequencing used whole blood, obtained in connection with sensitization to the hapten diphenylcyclopropenone (DPC). The receptors here all came from a young woman with alopecia areata. Some clones in this sample may be carry-over from other donors' samples.

The rearrangement uses TRBV6-2 or TRBV6-3 and TRBJ1-5; D remains unclear. This CDR3 contains 14 residues. Trimming stripped 7 bases from V and 7 bases from J, with 17 bases between. CDR1 and CDR2 (germline): MNHEY, SVGEGT. For the CDR3, the DNA is TGTGCCAGCATCTCTAAGGGTACCAGCCAGCCCCAGCATTTT. This gives the protein CASISKGTSQPQHF.

This clonotype was picked up many times. This rearrangement joins TRBV29-1 to TRBJ2-7; 7 bases line up with TRBD2. V gave up 4 bases and J gave up 6 bases; unmatched junction bases: 9. The germline V gene has CDR1 SQVTM and CDR2 ANQGSEA. The CDR3 consists of 13 residues. The CDR3 DNA sequence: TGCAGCGTTGGCCCCGGGACTAAGAGCGAGCAGTACTTC. This gives the protein CSVGPGTKSEQYF.

This clonotype showed up just a few times. The chain recombines TRBV3-1 with TRBJ1-2, with D tentatively TRBD1 (5 bases). CDR3 length: 14 amino acids. V lost 2 bases and J lost 4, with 11 bases in between. The germline CDR1 and CDR2 sequences are LGHDT and YNNKEL (reference sequence). The CDR3 DNA reads as TGTGCCAGCAGCCAACTAACAGGAGCCTATGGCTACACCTTC. Amino acid sequence: CASSQLTGAYGYTF.

This clonotype has a handful of counts. The chain uses TRBV4-2 and TRBJ1-1; D not certain. The CDR3 length is 14 residues. Trimming took 1 base from V and 3 from J, leaving 9 bases between them. Germline V gene lookup returns CDR1 LGHNA and CDR2 YNFKEQ. For the CDR3, the DNA is TGTGCCAGCAGCCAAGCGGGGAAGGACACTGAAGCTTTCTTT. Translating gives CASSQAGKDTEAFF.

This clonotype was detected many times. This chain joins TRBV15 and TRBJ2-7; D is unclear. The germline gives CDR1 LNHNV, CDR2 YYDKDF (reference sequence). CDR3 length equals 12 residues. Trimming shortened V by 5 bases and J by 2 bases, and 7 bases separated the two germline ends. The CDR3 here is CATSSGPYEQYF. In nucleotides, the CDR3 is TGTGCCACCAGCTCAGGACCCTACGAGCAGTACTTC. The full variable domain, with the rest looked up from reference TRBV15 and TRBJ2-7, is DAMVIQNPRYQVTQFGKPVTLSCSQTLNHNVMYWYQQKSSQAPKLLFHYYDKDFNNEADTPDNFQSRRPNTSFCFLDIRSPGLGDTAMYLCATSSGPYEQYFGPGTRLTVT.

The chain combines TRBV5-5 with TRBJ1-4; D call uncertain. Trimming removed 1 base from V and 0 bases from J, with 7 bases in between. Per germline, CDR1 SGHKS and CDR2 YYEKEE (reference sequence). The CDR3 runs 15 residues. The DNA of the CDR3 is TGTGCCAGCAGCTTGAGCCGTGCAACTAATGAAAAACTGTTTTTT. It is translated as CASSLSRATNEKLFF.

V usage is TRBV6-5 and J usage is TRBJ1-1; D is unclear. Trimming took off 2 bases at V and 0 bases at J, with 7 bases between the two ends. The CDR3 runs to 14 residues. Germline V gives CDR1 MNHEY, CDR2 SVGAGI. The CDR3 is CASSYDTVNTEAFF. The CDR3, as DNA: TGTGCCAGCAGTTACGACACAGTGAACACTGAAGCTTTCTTT.

In this sample, this clonotype turned up a few times. The chain uses TRBV20-1 and TRBJ1-1; no firm D call. The length of the CDR3 is 13 residues. Trimming pared 1 base from V and 0 bases from J, leaving 6 bases between. Germline V gene lookup returns CDR1 DFQATT and CDR2 SNEGSKA (reference sequence). This CDR3 is CSARGSMNTEAFF. For the CDR3, the DNA is TGCAGTGCTAGAGGGAGCATGAACACTGAAGCTTTCTTT.

This clonotype has only a few counts. J is TRBJ2-1 and V is TRBV12-3 or TRBV12-4, with 8 bases aligning to TRBD1. The CDR3 runs 15 residues. V shed 6 bases and J 8 bases; nucleotides not matched to a gene: 12. This chain's CDR3 is CASRPGQALTDEQFF. CDR3 bases: TGTGCCAGCAGGCCGGGACAGGCACTGACGGATGAGCAGTTCTTC.

The chain combines TRBV18 with TRBJ2-1; 7 nucleotides align to TRBD2. Germline V CDR1 and CDR2: KGHSH, LQKENI. The CDR3 spans 15 residues. J lost 6 bases, V lost 4 bases, and 9 bases had no gene match. The CDR3 coding sequence is TGTGCCAGCTCACAATTAAGCGGGGAAATCAATGAGCAGTTCTTC. As protein: CASSQLSGEINEQFF. The full variable domain, in which reference TRBV18 and TRBJ2-1 provide the parts outside the CDR3, is NAGVMQNPRHLVRRRGQEARLRCSPMKGHSHVYWYRQLPEEGLKFMVYLQKENIIDESGMPKERFSAEFPKEGPSILRIQQVVRGDSAAYFCASSQLSGEINEQFFGPGTRLTVL.

This clonotype was seen ten or more times. The chain employs TRBV29-1 and TRBJ2-5; TRBD1 might be the D (5 bases). Between the trimmed V and J ends, which lost 8 bases and 5 bases, there was a span of 18 bases. Germline values: CDR1 SQVTM, CDR2 ANQGSEA. The length of the CDR3 is 13 residues. CDR3 region: CSLSQGSPETQYF. As DNA, the CDR3 is TGCAGCCTGTCCCAGGGCTCCCCCGAGACCCAGTACTTC.

This chain uses TRBV12-3 or TRBV12-4 with TRBJ2-2; tentatively, D is TRBD1 (6 bases). The V gene lost 3 bases and the J gene lost 6 bases, with 14 bases spanning the gap. This CDR3 has 15 residues. Here the CDR3 reads CASSFGGSVSGELFF. The CDR3 DNA follows: TGTGCCAGCAGTTTTGGGGGCTCGGTATCCGGGGAGCTGTTTTTT.

The CDR3 loop reads CASSFSAYLGSDYGYTF. CDR3 coding DNA: TGTGCCAGCAGTTTTTCGGCTTACCTGGGGTCGGACTATGGCTACACCTTC. V usage is TRBV12-3 or TRBV12-4 and J usage is TRBJ1-2; no reliable D call. V was pared by 3 bases and J by 3 bases, with 20 bases between. CDR3 length: 17 amino acids.

The rearrangement joins TRBV5-1 to TRBJ1-2; D is possibly TRBD1 (5 bases). This CDR3 contains 13 residues. The ends were cut back, 9 bases at V and 8 bases at J, with 20 bases in the middle. The germline CDR1 and CDR2 sequences are SGHRS and YFSETQ. In DNA form, the CDR3 reads TGCGCCACCGCCCCCGGGACGCTGGGGGGCTACACCTTC. It codes for CATAPGTLGGYTF.

This clonotype was found a few times. The V gene is TRBV7-9, the J gene TRBJ2-3, with 9 bases lining up with TRBD1. Losses at the gene ends were 0 bases for V and 2 bases for J; bases not matched to a gene: 3. CDR3 size: 16 residues. The germline V gene has CDR1 SEHNR and CDR2 FQNEAQ (reference sequence). The DNA of the CDR3 is TGTGCCAGCAGCTTAGCCCGGGACAGGGTCACAGATACGCAGTATTTT. Its protein is CASSLARDRVTDTQYF.

This clonotype came up many times. The chain joins TRBV7-9 to TRBJ2-5; possibly TRBD1 for D (6 bases). Germline CDR1 SEHNR, CDR2 FQNEAQ (reference sequence). Deletions cut 4 bases from V and 3 bases from J, with 12 bases between. CDR3 length equals 14 residues. The CDR3 is CASSSPQGEETQYF. CDR3 in DNA: TGTGCCAGCAGCTCACCACAGGGAGAAGAGACCCAGTACTTC.

Many counts were recorded for this clonotype. The V and J genes are TRBV5-1 and TRBJ2-3; maybe TRBD1 (5 bases). The CDR3 extends over 16 amino acids. CDR1 SGHRS and CDR2 YFSETQ come from the germline V gene. Deletions cut 3 bases from V and 1 base from J, with 15 bases between. The CDR3 loop is CASSSRSGIGTDTQYF. CDR3 sequence (DNA): TGCGCCAGCAGCTCCCGCTCAGGGATCGGCACAGATACGCAGTATTTT.

The rearrangement joins TRBV20-1 to TRBJ1-6; D is unclear. The CDR3 has 14 residues. Trimming stripped 0 bases from V and 10 bases from J, with 13 bases between. The germline gives CDR1 DFQATT, CDR2 SNEGSKA (reference sequence). CDR3 DNA: TGCAGTGCTAGAGATCAAGGTCGGTCCTCACCCCTCCACTTT. Translation: CSARDQGRSSPLHF.

This clonotype was seen at least ten times. V usage is TRBV4-2 and J usage is TRBJ2-3; 12 positions agree with TRBD2. The CDR3 covers 16 residues. V lost 3 bases and J lost 4; bases outside the gene matches: 5. Germline V gives CDR1 LGHNA, CDR2 YNFKEQ. The DNA for the CDR3 is TGTGCCAGCAGCCATCTAGCGGGGGGGGCCCCAGATACGCAGTATTTT. Amino acids: CASSHLAGGAPDTQYF.

The chain links TRBV7-9 to TRBJ2-3, with 9 positions matching TRBD2. This CDR3 has 18 amino acids. Per the germline V gene, CDR1 is SEHNR and CDR2 is FQNEAQ (reference sequence). J lost 2 bases, V lost 1 base, and 10 bases had no gene match. The CDR3 nucleotides read TGTGCCAGCAGCTTAGGTGCCCGGGGCGGGGGGGCCACAGATACGCAGTATTTT. Translated, it gives CASSLGARGGGATDTQYF.

The J gene is TRBJ1-1, the V gene TRBV6-1; D not resolved. From germline, CDR1 is MNHNS and CDR2 SASEGT. V was trimmed by 3 bases and J by 1 base, leaving 6 bases between them. This CDR3 spans 13 amino acids. CDR3 sequence (DNA): TGTGCCAGCAGTGATACATCGAACACTGAAGCTTTCTTT. The encoded protein is CASSDTSNTEAFF.

The sample holds many counts of this clonotype. This chain uses TRBV27 with TRBJ2-5, with a tentative D call TRBD1 (5 bases). The CDR3 loop spans 14 amino acids. The V gene's germline CDR1 is MNHEY and CDR2 SMNVEV (reference sequence). V was clipped by 5 bases and J by 2 bases, with 12 bases between them. CDR3 residues: CASSTEQGQETQYF. CDR3 nucleotides: TGTGCCAGCAGTACGGAGCAGGGTCAAGAGACCCAGTACTTC.

The table lists this clonotype with many counts. The chain couples TRBV7-3 to TRBJ1-1, with D perhaps matching TRBD1 (6 bases). Germline V gene lookup returns CDR1 SGHTA and CDR2 FQGTGA. The V end lost 2 bases, the J end lost 4 bases, and 17 bases lay between the germline ends. The CDR3 contains 16 residues. The CDR3 nucleotides read TGTGCCAGCAGCTTAGGGTCAGGGGCAGACGGCACTGAAGCTTTCTTT. It translates to CASSLGSGADGTEAFF. The full variable domain, with the rest looked up from reference TRBV7-3 and TRBJ1-1, is GAGVSQTPSNKVTEKGKYVELRCDPISGHTALYWYRQSLGQGPEFLIYFQGTGAADDSGLPNDRFFAVRPEGSVSTLKIQRTERGDSAVYLCASSLGSGADGTEAFFGQGTRLTVV.